This T cell receptor beta chain was observed in a study of shared clonotypes between healthy human individuals. This table comes from immunoSEQ multiplex PCR, and its TCRdb copy is limited to in-frame clones, with some not included. Of 450,000 to 650,000 clones in the sample, around 80% were seen once. The V end lost 0 bases, the J end lost 4 bases, and 10 bases lay between the germline ends. CDR3 length: 15 amino acids. Looked up from germline, CDR1 is MGHRA and CDR2 is YSYEKL. The TCR originated in a woman aged 40 to 50 in good health. Some clones in this sample may be carry-over from other donors' samples. V is TRBV4-1 and J is TRBJ1-5, with D unresolved. The sequenced sample was PBMCs. The CDR3 sequence: CASSQDSRVNQPQHF. In nucleotides, the CDR3 is TGCGCCAGCAGCCAAGATTCCCGAGTTAATCAGCCCCAGCATTTT.